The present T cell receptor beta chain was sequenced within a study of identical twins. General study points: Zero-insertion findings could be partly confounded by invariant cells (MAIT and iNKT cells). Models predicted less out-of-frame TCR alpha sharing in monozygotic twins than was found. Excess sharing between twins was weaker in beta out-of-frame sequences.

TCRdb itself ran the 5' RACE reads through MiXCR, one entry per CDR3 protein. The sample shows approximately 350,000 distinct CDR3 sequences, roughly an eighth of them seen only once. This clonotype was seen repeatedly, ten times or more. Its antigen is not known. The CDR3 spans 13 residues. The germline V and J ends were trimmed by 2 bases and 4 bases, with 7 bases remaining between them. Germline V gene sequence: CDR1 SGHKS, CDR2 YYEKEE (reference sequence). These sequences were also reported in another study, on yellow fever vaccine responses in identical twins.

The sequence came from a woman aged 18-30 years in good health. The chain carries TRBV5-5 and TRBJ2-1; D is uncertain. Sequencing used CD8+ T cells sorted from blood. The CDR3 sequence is CASSLTSYNEQFF. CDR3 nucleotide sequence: TGTGCCAGCAGCTTAACCTCTTACAATGAGCAGTTCTTC.